A selection of T cell receptor beta chains follows, all from one sample in a study of CD8+CD57+ T cells in acquired aplastic anemia. TCRdb used MiXCR to reprocess the reads, holding one entry per CDR3 protein. Among 200,000 to 300,000 distinct CDR3 sequences listed, 82% were seen once. The sequencing input was sorted CD4+, CD8+, or CD8+CD57+ T cells (not recorded which) from PBMCs. Receptors originate from a human donor with aplastic anemia. CDR3s include the opening cysteine and the closing phenylalanine or tryptophan. A D gene is named only where the DNA matches it firmly. Only part of the rows carry a size: once, few, many, or a class if the clone is expanded.

v_gene	d_gene	abundance	j_gene	CDR3nt	CDR3aa
TRBV7-2	.	.	TRBJ1-5	TGTGCCAGCAGCTTTGCAGGTCTGACCCAGCATTTT	CASSFAGLTQHF
TRBV7-2	.	.	TRBJ2-3	TGTGCCAGCAGCTCGTTTAGCGGCAGAGAGGATACGCATTTT	CASSSFSGREDTHF
TRBV9	.	.	TRBJ1-2	TGTGCCAGCGGCGGGGCTGGGGACGGTGGGTACACCTTC	CASGGAGDGGYTF
TRBV7-9	TRBD2	.	TRBJ2-7	TGTGCCAGCAGCTTAGAGCTAGCGGGCTACGAGCAGTACTTC	CASSLELAGYEQYF
TRBV2	TRBD1	.	TRBJ2-3	TGTGGACAGGGGGACCGGGGCACAGATACGCAGTATTTT	CGQGDRGTDTQYF
TRBV2	.	.	TRBJ1-1	TGTGCCAGCAGCCCAGACCCAAACACTGAAGCTTTCTTT	CASSPDPNTEAFF
TRBV7-9	TRBD2	.	TRBJ2-1	TGCGCCAGCAGCTCGCAGGGACTAGTCTACAATGAGCAGCAGTTCTTC	CASSSQGLVYNEQQFF
TRBV9	TRBD1	few	TRBJ1-2	TGTGCCAGCAGCGGGGGGGACCGACAGGGAGGAAACACCTACACCTTC	CASSGGDRQGGNTYTF
TRBV7-7	.	.	TRBJ2-3	TGTTCTCCTAGGATCCGGGCCTCAACACTGAAGCTTTTT	CSPRIRASTLKLF
TRBV19	.	few	TRBJ1-5	TGTGCCAGTAGACAACGGGGGGGCAATCAGCCCCAGCATTTT	CASRQRGGNQPQHF
TRBV2	.	few	TRBJ2-3	TGTGCCAGCAGTAACCGGTTGGGGGGCACAGATACGCAGTATTTT	CASSNRLGGTDTQYF
TRBV7-9	TRBD1	.	TRBJ2-1	TGTGCCAGCAGCTCACAGACAGGGGACAATGAGCAGTTCTTC	CASSSQTGDNEQFF
TRBV7-2	.	.	TRBJ2-1	TGTGCCAGCAGCTTAGCGGGGATCCATGAGCAGTTGTTC	CASSLAGIHEQLF
TRBV2	.	.	TRBJ2-3	TGTGCCAGCGGGGGCGCGGACACGGATACGCAGTATTTT	CASGGADTDTQYF